A single sample is the source of the 7 T cell receptor beta chains below, sequenced in a study of CD8+CD57+ T cells in acquired aplastic anemia. Genomic DNA constituted the template upon which TCR beta VDJ and CDR3 profiling was performed. TCRdb used MiXCR to reprocess the reads, holding one entry per CDR3 protein. The sample records about 220,000 distinct CDR3 sequences, 34% being singletons. Sequencing was done on a sample of sorted CD4+, CD8+, or CD8+CD57+ T cells (not recorded which) from PBMCs. These receptors all stem from a human donor in good health, serving as a control.

The J gene is TRBJ1-5, the V gene TRBV18; a weak D match, TRBD1 (6 bases). V lost 5 bases and J 4 bases, leaving 24 bases between the germline ends. Germline assignment: CDR1 KGHSH and CDR2 LQKENI. This CDR3 is built from 18 residues. Here the CDR3 DNA reads TGTGCCAGCTCATCATATCCTAGGAGGACAGTGGGAAATCAGCCCCAGCATTTT. This codes for CASSSYPRRTVGNQPQHF.

The table lists this clonotype with many counts. The chain combines TRBV6-6 with TRBJ2-1; unclear D gene. The length of the CDR3 is 15 residues. Germline V CDR1 and CDR2: MNHNY, SVGAGI (reference sequence). V gave up 3 bases and J gave up 0 bases, with 9 bases separating them. The CDR3 region is CASSYGQSSYNEQFF. As DNA, the CDR3 is TGTGCCAGCAGTTATGGTCAAAGCTCCTACAATGAGCAGTTCTTC.

This rearrangement joins TRBV2 to TRBJ2-7; 9 bases are shared with TRBD1. Looked up from germline, CDR1 is SNHLY and CDR2 is FYNNEI. The junction had 5 bases not matched to a gene; V was cut back by 6 bases and J by 5 bases. The CDR3 runs to 13 residues. The CDR3 loop reads CASRSTGGHEQYF. The CDR3 bases are TGTGCCAGCAGGTCGACAGGGGGGCACGAGCAGTACTTC.

This clonotype was seen a handful of times. The CDR3, as DNA: TGTGCCAGCAGCTTGGCGAACGGGTACTATGGCTACACCTTC. Translated: CASSLANGYYGYTF. This chain connects TRBV5-8 to TRBJ1-2, with unresolved D. Germline loops: CDR1 SGHTS, CDR2 YDEGEE. The V end lost 0 bases, the J end lost 3 bases, and 9 bases lay between the germline ends. The CDR3 loop spans 14 amino acids. Full variable domain (missing parts from reference TRBV5-8 and TRBJ1-2): EAGVTQSPTHLIKTRGQQATLRCSPISGHTSVYWYQQALGLGLQFLLWYDEGEERNRGNFPPRFSGRQFPNYSSELNVNALELEDSALYLCASSLANGYYGYTFGSGTRLTVV.

This clonotype was observed a few times. The chain joins TRBV30 to TRBJ1-6; D unresolved. This CDR3 spans 15 amino acids. V dropped 2 bases and J dropped 7 bases, with 15 bases sitting between them. The germline V gene encodes CDR1 GTSNPN and CDR2 SVGIG (reference sequence). In DNA form, the CDR3 reads TGTGCCTGGAGTACCGCGGGTTTGGGGAATTCACCCCTCCACTTT. Encoded protein: CAWSTAGLGNSPLHF.

The chain is built from TRBV15 and TRBJ1-1, with a possible D match to TRBD1 (6 bases). There are 15 residues in the CDR3. Germline values: CDR1 LNHNV, CDR2 YYDKDF (reference sequence). V was pared by 1 base and J by 4 bases, with 13 bases between. The CDR3 nucleotides read TGTGCCACCAGCAGAGGTGGGGGGGCGGGCACTGAAGCTTTCTTT. The encoded protein is CATSRGGGAGTEAFF.

This clonotype showed up just a few times. The chain has TRBV6-1 and TRBJ2-5; TRBD2 matches 13 bases. V was pared by 5 bases and J by 5 bases, with 5 bases of the junction left unmatched. The CDR3 is 15 amino acids. Germline lookup yields CDR1 MNHNS and CDR2 SASEGT. The CDR3 bases are TGTGCCAGCAGTAAACTAGCGGGGGGGTGGGAGACCCAGTACTTC. Protein sequence: CASSKLAGGWETQYF.